This TCR beta chain was found in a study of CD8+ T cells in alopecia areata. This clone turned up a few times. Its antigen is undetermined. Treatment specified: oral pan-JAK inhibitor, 5-10 mg twice daily. Germline CDR1 reads SQVTM; CDR2 reads ANQGSEA. Trimming left V 3 bases short and J 6 bases short, with 10 bases between. This CDR3 contains 12 residues. In each case, RNA was isolated and then reverse transcribed into cDNA as the sequencing template. The repertoire was sequenced with immunoSEQ multiplex PCR; TCRdb's copy has only in-frame clones and lacks some. The repertoire holds 150,000 to 200,000 clones, with about three fifths as singletons. Study-level results: It was observed that many expanded lesional clones persisted in scalp and blood during tofacitinib.

V and J are TRBV29-1 and TRBJ2-3, with D unclear. This material consisted of CD4+ T cells sorted from blood, taken at week 24, from a patient treated with tofacitinib. This sequence originates from a human donor with alopecia areata. CDR3 in DNA: TGCAGCGTTGAGTCGGTAGGGGATACGCAGTATTTT. Protein product: CSVESVGDTQYF.